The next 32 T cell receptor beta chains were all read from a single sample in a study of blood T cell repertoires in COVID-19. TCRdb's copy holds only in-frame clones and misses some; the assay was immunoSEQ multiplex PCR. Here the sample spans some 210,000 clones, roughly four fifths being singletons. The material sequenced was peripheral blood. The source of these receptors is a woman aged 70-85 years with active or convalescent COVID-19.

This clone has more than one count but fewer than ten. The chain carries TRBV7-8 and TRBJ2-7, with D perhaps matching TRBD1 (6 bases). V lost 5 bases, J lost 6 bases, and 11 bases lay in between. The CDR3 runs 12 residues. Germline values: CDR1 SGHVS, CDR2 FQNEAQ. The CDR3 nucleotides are TGTGCCAGCAGCGCGAACAGGGTCGAGCAGTACTTC. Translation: CASSANRVEQYF.

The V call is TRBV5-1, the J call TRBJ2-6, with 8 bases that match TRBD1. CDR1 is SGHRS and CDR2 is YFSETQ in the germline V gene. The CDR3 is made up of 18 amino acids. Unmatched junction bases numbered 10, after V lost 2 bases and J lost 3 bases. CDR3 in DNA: TGCGCCAGCAGCTTAGACAGGGGCAAACAGCGTGGGGCCAACGTCCTGACTTTC. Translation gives CASSLDRGKQRGANVLTF.

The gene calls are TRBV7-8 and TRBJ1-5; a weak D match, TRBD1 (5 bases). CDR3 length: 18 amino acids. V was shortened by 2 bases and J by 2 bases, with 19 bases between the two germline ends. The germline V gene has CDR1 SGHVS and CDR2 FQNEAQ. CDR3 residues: CASSLRQIRGLGNQPQHF. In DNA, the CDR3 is TGTGCCAGCAGCTTAAGGCAAATAAGGGGTCTCGGCAATCAGCCCCAGCATTTT.

The CDR3 DNA follows: TGTGCCAGTAGTGCGGGCCTTAGCACAGATACGCAGTATTTT. This sequence encodes CASSAGLSTDTQYF. The V and J genes are TRBV19 and TRBJ2-3, with a tentative D call TRBD2 (5 bases). Germline CDR1 reads LNHDA; CDR2 reads SQIVND (reference sequence). This CDR3 has 14 amino acids. Trimming cost V 5 bases and J 0 bases, with 9 bases left between them.

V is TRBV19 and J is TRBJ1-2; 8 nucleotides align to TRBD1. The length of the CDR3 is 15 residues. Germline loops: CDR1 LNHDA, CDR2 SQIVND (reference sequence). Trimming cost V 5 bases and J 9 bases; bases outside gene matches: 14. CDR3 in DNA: TGTGCCAGTAGTTACCAGACAGGGGACCCCGGAAGCTACACCTTC. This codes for CASSYQTGDPGSYTF.

The CDR3 DNA follows: TGCGCCAGCAGCTTGGCCACGGTAGCGGGATTCTCGGCCCAGTACTTC. Translation gives CASSLATVAGFSAQYF. This chain connects TRBV5-1 to TRBJ2-5, with 8 bases that match TRBD2. This CDR3 spans 16 amino acids. The V segment lost 0 bases and the J segment 9 bases; nucleotides outside the gene matches: 13. Germline assignment: CDR1 SGHRS and CDR2 YFSETQ.

This CDR3 is CASSILDRPRLHTF. CDR3 DNA: TGTGCCAGTAGTATCCTGGACAGGCCGAGACTCCACACCTTC. The rearrangement uses TRBV19 and TRBJ1-2, with TRBD1 identical over 7 bases. The junction had 13 bases not matched to a gene; V was cut back by 3 bases and J by 12 bases. This CDR3 comprises 14 residues. The V gene's germline CDR1 is LNHDA and CDR2 SQIVND (reference sequence).

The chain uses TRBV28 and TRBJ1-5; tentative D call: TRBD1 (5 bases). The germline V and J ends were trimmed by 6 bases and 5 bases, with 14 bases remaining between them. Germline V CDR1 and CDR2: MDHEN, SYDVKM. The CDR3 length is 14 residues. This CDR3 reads CASRRTLPHQPQHF. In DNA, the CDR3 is TGTGCCAGCAGGAGGACACTTCCTCATCAGCCCCAGCATTTT.

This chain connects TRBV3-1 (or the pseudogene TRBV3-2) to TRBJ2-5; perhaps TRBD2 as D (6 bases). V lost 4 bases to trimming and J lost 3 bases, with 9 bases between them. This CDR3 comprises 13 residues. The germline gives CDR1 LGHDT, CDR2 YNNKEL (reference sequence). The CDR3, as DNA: TGTGCCAGCAGCCGGGGCGGGGAAGAGACCCAGTACTTC. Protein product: CASSRGGEETQYF.

DNA for the CDR3: TGTGCCAGTAGTATTGGAGGCACCCAAGGGCCCCAGCATTTT. Its protein product is CASSIGGTQGPQHF. The chain links TRBV19 to TRBJ1-5; D gene ambiguous. The germline CDR1 and CDR2 sequences are LNHDA and SQIVND (reference sequence). Trimming cost V 3 bases and J 9 bases, with 15 bases left between them. The length of the CDR3 is 14 residues.

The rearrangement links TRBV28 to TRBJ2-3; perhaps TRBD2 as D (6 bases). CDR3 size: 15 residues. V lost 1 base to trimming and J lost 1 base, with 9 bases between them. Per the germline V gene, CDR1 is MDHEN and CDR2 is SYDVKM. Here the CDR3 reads CASSLSGEGTDTQYF. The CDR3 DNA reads TGTGCCAGCAGTTTATCGGGGGAGGGCACAGATACGCAGTATTTT. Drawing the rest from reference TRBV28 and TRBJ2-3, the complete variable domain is DVKVTQSSRYLVKRTGEKVFLECVQDMDHENMFWYRQDPGLGLRLIYFSYDVKMKEKGDIPEGYSVSREKKERFSLILESASTNQTSMYLCASSLSGEGTDTQYFGPGTRLTVL.

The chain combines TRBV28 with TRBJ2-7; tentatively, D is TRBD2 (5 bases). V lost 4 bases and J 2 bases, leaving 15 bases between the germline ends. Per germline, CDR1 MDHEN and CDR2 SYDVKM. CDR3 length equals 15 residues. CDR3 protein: CASSSGVAPAYEQYF. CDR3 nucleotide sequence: TGTGCCAGCAGTTCCGGGGTGGCGCCGGCCTACGAGCAGTACTTC.

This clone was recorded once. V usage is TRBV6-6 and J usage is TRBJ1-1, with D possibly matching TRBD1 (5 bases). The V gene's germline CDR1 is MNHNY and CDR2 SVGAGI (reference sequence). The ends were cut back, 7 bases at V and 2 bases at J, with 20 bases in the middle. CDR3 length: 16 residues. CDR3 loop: CASKRAGGSDNTEAFF. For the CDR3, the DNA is TGTGCCAGCAAAAGGGCGGGGGGGTCAGATAACACTGAAGCTTTCTTT.

The CDR3 is CSASGTGGNTIYF. Here the CDR3 DNA reads TGCAGCGCCTCCGGGACAGGTGGAAACACCATATATTTT. V and J are TRBV29-1 and TRBJ1-3; 8 nucleotides agree with TRBD1. The CDR3 runs 13 residues. From germline, CDR1 is SQVTM and CDR2 ANQGSEA. V lost 7 bases, J lost 3 bases, and 5 bases stayed unmatched.

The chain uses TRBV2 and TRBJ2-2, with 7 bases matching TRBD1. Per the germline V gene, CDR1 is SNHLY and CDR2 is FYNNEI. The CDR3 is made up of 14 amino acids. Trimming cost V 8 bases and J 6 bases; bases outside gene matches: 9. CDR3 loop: CASGQEITAGELFF. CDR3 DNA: TGTGCCAGCGGACAGGAGATTACGGCCGGGGAGCTGTTTTTT.

This CDR3 is CASSLRGTQYF. CDR3 DNA: TGTGCCAGCAGCTTGCGGGGGACCCAGTACTTC. The chain is built from TRBV11-2 and TRBJ2-5, with D possibly being TRBD2 (6 bases). V lost 3 bases, J lost 7 bases, and 6 bases lay in between. The CDR3 extends over 11 amino acids. Germline V lookup: CDR1 SGHAT, CDR2 FQNNGV.

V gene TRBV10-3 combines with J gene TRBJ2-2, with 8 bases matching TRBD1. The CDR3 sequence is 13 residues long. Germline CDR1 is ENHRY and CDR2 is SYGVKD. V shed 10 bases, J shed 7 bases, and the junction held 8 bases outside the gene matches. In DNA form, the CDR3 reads TGTGCCACTCGACAGGGGTGGAACGGGGAGCTGTTTTTT. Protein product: CATRQGWNGELFF.

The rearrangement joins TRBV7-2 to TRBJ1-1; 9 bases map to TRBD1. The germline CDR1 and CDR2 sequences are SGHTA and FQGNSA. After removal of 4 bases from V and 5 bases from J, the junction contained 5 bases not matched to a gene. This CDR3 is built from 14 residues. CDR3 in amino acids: CASSSGQGTTEAFF. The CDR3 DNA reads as TGTGCCAGCAGCTCAGGACAGGGGACGACTGAAGCTTTCTTT.

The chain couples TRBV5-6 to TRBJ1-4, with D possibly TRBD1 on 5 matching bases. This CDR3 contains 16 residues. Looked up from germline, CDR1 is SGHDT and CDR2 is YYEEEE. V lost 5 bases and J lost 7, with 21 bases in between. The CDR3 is CASRYRSGGVGEKLFF. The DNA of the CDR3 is TGTGCCAGCAGGTACAGGAGCGGGGGAGTAGGTGAAAAACTGTTTTTT.

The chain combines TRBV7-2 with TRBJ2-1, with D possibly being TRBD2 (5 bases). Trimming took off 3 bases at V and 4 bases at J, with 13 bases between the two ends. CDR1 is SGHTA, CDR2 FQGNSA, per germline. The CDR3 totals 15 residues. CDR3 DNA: TGTGCCAGCAGCTTGCTGGGGAGTTGGTACAATGAGCAGTTCTTC. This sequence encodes CASSLLGSWYNEQFF.

Here the CDR3 DNA reads TGTGCCAGCACGAACTACGCGGCTCAGCCCCAGCATTTT. As protein: CASTNYAAQPQHF. The chain joins TRBV2 to TRBJ1-5; D gene ambiguous. CDR1 and CDR2 (germline): SNHLY, FYNNEI. Trimming cost V 7 bases and J 6 bases, with 13 bases left between them. This CDR3 is 13 amino acids long.

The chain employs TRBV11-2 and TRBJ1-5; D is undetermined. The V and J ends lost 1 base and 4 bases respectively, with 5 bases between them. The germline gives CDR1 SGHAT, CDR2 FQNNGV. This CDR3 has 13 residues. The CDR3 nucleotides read TGTGCCAGCAGCTTAGCGGGGAATCAGCCCCAGCATTTT. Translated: CASSLAGNQPQHF.

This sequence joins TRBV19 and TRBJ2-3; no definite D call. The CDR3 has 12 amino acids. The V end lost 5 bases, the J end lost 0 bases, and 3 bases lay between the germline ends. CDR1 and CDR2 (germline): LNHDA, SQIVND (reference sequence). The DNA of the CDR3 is TGTGCCAGTAGTCTTAGCACAGATACGCAGTATTTT. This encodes CASSLSTDTQYF.

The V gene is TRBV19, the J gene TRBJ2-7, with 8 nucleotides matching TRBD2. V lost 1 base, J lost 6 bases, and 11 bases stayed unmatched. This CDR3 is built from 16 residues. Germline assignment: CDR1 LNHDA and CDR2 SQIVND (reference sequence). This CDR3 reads CASSIVGGSGSFEQYF. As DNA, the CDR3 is TGTGCCAGTAGTATAGTCGGGGGCAGCGGGAGCTTCGAGCAGTACTTC.

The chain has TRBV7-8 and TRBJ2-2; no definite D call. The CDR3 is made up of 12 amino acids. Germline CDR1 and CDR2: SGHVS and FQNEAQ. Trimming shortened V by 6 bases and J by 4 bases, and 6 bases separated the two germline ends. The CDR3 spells CASRKLTGELFF. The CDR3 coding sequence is TGTGCCAGCAGGAAACTCACCGGGGAGCTGTTTTTT.

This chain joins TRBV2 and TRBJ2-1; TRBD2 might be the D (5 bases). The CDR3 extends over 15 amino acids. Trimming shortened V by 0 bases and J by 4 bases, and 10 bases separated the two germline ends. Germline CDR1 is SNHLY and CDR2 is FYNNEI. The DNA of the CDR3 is TGTGCCAGCAGTGAAGCGGGAGTGACATACAATGAGCAGTTCTTC. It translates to CASSEAGVTYNEQFF.

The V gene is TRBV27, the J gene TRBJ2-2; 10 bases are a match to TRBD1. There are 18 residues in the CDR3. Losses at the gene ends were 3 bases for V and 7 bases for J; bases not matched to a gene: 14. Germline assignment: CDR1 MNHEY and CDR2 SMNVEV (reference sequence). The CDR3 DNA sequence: TGTGCCAGCAGTTTTCTTCTAAAAGACAGGGGGCAAATCGGGGAGCTGTTTTTT. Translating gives CASSFLLKDRGQIGELFF.

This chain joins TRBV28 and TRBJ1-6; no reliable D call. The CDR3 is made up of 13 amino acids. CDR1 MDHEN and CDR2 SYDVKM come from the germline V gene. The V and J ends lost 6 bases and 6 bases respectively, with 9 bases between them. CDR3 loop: CASRRITNSPLHF. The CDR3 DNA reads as TGTGCCAGCAGGCGCATAACTAATTCACCCCTCCACTTT.

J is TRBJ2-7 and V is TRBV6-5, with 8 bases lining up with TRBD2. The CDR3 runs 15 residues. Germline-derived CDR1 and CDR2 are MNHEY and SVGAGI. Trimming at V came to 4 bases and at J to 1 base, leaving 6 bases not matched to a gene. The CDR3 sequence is CASSWGREVSYEQYF. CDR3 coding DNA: TGTGCCAGCAGTTGGGGGCGGGAGGTTTCCTACGAGCAGTACTTC.

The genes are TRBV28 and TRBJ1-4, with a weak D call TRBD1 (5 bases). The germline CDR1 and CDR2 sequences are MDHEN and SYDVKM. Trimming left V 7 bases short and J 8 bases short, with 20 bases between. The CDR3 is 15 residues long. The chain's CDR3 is CASTLGPGVREKLFF. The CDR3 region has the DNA TGTGCCAGCACACTAGGTCCGGGGGTAAGAGAAAAACTGTTTTTT.

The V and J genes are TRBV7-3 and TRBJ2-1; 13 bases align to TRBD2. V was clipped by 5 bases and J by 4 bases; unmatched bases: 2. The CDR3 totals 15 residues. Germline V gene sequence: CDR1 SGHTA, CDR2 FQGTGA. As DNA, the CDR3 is TGTGCCAGCAGCCGACTAGCGGGAGGTTACAATGAGCAGTTCTTC. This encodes CASSRLAGGYNEQFF.

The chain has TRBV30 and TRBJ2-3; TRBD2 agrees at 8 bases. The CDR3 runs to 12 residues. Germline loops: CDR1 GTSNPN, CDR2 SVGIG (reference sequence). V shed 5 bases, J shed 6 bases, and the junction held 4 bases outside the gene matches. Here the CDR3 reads CAWDGRGDTQYF. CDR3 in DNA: TGTGCCTGGGACGGGAGGGGGGATACGCAGTATTTT.